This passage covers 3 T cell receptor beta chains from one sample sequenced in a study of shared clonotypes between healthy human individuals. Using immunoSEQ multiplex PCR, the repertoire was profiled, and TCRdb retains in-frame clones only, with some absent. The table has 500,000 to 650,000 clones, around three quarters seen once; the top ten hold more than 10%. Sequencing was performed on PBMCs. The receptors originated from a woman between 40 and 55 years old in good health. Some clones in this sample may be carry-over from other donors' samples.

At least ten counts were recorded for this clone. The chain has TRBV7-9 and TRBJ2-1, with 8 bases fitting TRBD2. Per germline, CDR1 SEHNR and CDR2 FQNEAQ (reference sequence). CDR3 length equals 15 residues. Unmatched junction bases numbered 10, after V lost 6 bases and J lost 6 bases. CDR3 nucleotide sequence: TGTGCCAGCAGTTACAGGCGGGAGGTTCCCAATGAGCAGTTCTTC. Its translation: CASSYRREVPNEQFF.

This CDR3 reads CASSSTYSSGANVLTF. For the CDR3, the DNA is TGTGCCAGCAGTTCGACCTACAGCTCTGGGGCCAACGTCCTGACTTTC. The chain carries TRBV27 and TRBJ2-6; D is unclear. Germline CDR1 is MNHEY and CDR2 is SMNVEV (reference sequence). CDR3 length equals 16 residues. Between the trimmed V and J ends, which lost 4 bases and 0 bases, there was a span of 10 bases.

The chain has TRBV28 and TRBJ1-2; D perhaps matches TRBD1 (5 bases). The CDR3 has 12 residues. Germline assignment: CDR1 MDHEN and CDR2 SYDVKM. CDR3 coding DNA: TGTGCAGTAGAGGGGAAAAACTATGGCTACACCTTC. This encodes CAVEGKNYGYTF.